These 21 T cell receptor beta chains came from one sample sequenced in a study of T cells in women clearing cervical HPV infection (dated by TCRdb to 2017 to 2018). Libraries were prepared through the immunoSEQ multiplex PCR assay. TCRdb holds this immuneACCESS table with in-frame rearrangements only. Some clones are missing; in checked studies, unresolved V genes explain under half, and the rest has no known cause. Per the sample table, the count is 15,000 or so clones. Clones ranked in the top ten supply roughly 10% of the sample. Material: blood buffy coat. The origin of the receptors is a woman between 18 and 75 years old with a cervical HPV16 infection that either progressed to CIN3+ or cleared (not recorded which).

With respect to this clone: The read terminates 3 residues ahead of where the CDR3 ends, so the germline J gene completes it. V and J are TRBV10-3 and TRBJ2-2, with a tentative D call TRBD1 (6 bases). With 7 bases removed from V and 0 bases from J, the gap between germline ends came to 12 bases. CDR3 length: 15 amino acids. Germline lookup yields CDR1 ENHRY and CDR2 SYGVKD. The CDR3 is CAIKGDVANTGELFF. The covered CDR3 bases are TGTGCCATCAAGGGGGACGTCGCGAACACCGGGGAG.

A remark on this clone: The sequenced fragment ends 3 residues before the CDR3 boundary, so the rest is inferred from the germline J gene. The chain couples TRBV19 to TRBJ1-1, with D uncertain. V lost 4 bases to trimming and J lost 6 bases, with 9 bases between them. From germline, CDR1 is LNHDA and CDR2 SQIVND (reference sequence). This CDR3 is built from 12 residues. The CDR3 loop reads CASSTLGPEAFF. The DNA read from the CDR3 is TGTGCCAGTAGTACTTTAGGGCCTGAA.

A remark on this clone: The read falls 3 residues short of the CDR3 end, and the missing part is taken from the germline J gene. The chain combines TRBV2 with TRBJ2-5; 9 bases line up with TRBD2. The V and J ends lost 1 base and 5 bases, in that order; junction bases with no gene match: 5. The CDR3 runs to 15 residues. Germline V gene sequence: CDR1 SNHLY, CDR2 FYNNEI. CDR3 loop: CASSEGRGGRETQYF. CDR3 DNA (partial): TGTGCCAGCAGTGAAGGGCGGGGGGGCCGTGAGACC.

About this clone itself: At one of its ends the junction is not consistent with the germline gene, which may arise from a read error. The CDR3 goes on 3 residues after the read ends, and that part is filled in from the germline J gene. The chain has TRBV20-1 and TRBJ2-3; 10 nucleotides match TRBD1. Germline values: CDR1 DFQATT, CDR2 SNEGSKA (reference sequence). This CDR3 contains 17 residues. CDR3: CSARVADRGWETDAQYF. CDR3 bases read: TGCAGTGCTAGAGTCGCGGACAGGGGGTGGGAGACAGATGCG.

A word on this clone: The read stops 3 residues short of the end of the CDR3; the missing end is completed from the germline J gene. The chain links TRBV28 to TRBJ1-5, with 7 positions matching TRBD1. V lost 6 bases and J lost 5; bases outside the gene matches: 7. The CDR3 covers 14 residues. Germline loops: CDR1 MDHEN, CDR2 SYDVKM. The sequenced part of the CDR3 DNA is TGTGCCAGCAGCTTTCTTACAGGGGATCAGCCC. Its translation: CASSFLTGDQP. The entire CDR3 protein is CASSFLTGDQPQHF.

According to its frequency, this clone is medium-sized. With the read ending 3 residues before the CDR3 end, the germline J gene is used to fill in that end. J is TRBJ2-4 and V is TRBV5-4; weak D call: TRBD1 (5 bases). Germline CDR1 SGHNT, CDR2 YYREEE (reference sequence). The CDR3 covers 13 residues. Between the trimmed V and J ends, which lost 1 base and 8 bases, there was a span of 10 bases. The sequenced CDR3 bases are TGTGCCAGCAGCTTGTTGGGGCTGGACATT. Its protein product is CASSLLGLDI. The full CDR3 protein reads CASSLLGLDIQYF.

Note on this clone: The read ends 3 residues before the CDR3 terminus; that terminus is restored from the germline J gene. This sequence joins TRBV5-1 and TRBJ1-4; D is possibly TRBD1 (6 bases). Germline CDR1 SGHRS, CDR2 YFSETQ. V lost 6 bases and J 3 bases, leaving 12 bases between the germline ends. The CDR3 is 14 residues long. CDR3 bases read: TGCGCCAGCACCCAGGACAGTGCTAATGAAAAA. Protein product: CASTQDSANEK. From start to end, the CDR3 is CASTQDSANEKLFF.

CDR3 sequence reads: CASSHRLSLAVEQYF. The sequenced part of the CDR3 DNA is TGTGCCAGCAGCCACCGACTTAGTCTAGCCGTCGAG. V and J are TRBV27 and TRBJ2-7; D might be TRBD2 (5 bases). The read ends 3 residues before the CDR3 terminus; that terminus is restored from the germline J gene. Trimming removed 6 bases from V and 6 bases from J, with 21 bases in between. The germline V gene has CDR1 MNHEY and CDR2 SMNVEV (reference sequence). The CDR3 sequence is 15 residues long.

Note on this clone: The missing CDR3 end, 3 residues past where the read stops, is filled in from the germline J gene. The chain combines TRBV19 with TRBJ1-1; D perhaps matches TRBD1 (5 bases). Germline CDR1 reads LNHDA; CDR2 reads SQIVND (reference sequence). V was shortened by 3 bases and J by 1 base, with 9 bases between the two germline ends. This CDR3 region has 14 residues. This CDR3 reads CASSIGAANTEAFF. The part of the CDR3 DNA that was read is TGTGCCAGTAGTATTGGGGCGGCGAACACTGAA. Combining the CDR3 with reference TRBV19 and TRBJ1-1 gives the whole variable domain DGGITQSPKYLFRKEGQNVTLSCEQNLNHDAMYWYRQDPGQGLRLIYYSQIVNDFQKGDIAEGYSVSREKKESFPLTVTSAQKNPTAFYLCASSIGAANTEAFFGQGTRLTVV.

Turning to this clone: The read comes to an end 3 residues before the CDR3 does, leaving the germline J gene to fill in the end. The chain is built from TRBV6-2 or TRBV6-3 and TRBJ2-2; perhaps TRBD1 as D (6 bases). The CDR3 loop spans 14 amino acids. CDR1 is MNHEY and CDR2 is SVGEGT in the germline V gene. With 6 bases removed from V and 2 bases from J, the gap between germline ends came to 10 bases. CDR3 DNA, as far as it was read: TGTGCCAGCAGCCCGGGACAAAACACCGGGGAG. Residues: CASSPGQNTGE. The complete CDR3 protein is CASSPGQNTGELFF.

Notes on this clone: The CDR3 is cut off 3 residues early in the read; its end comes from the germline J gene. The V and J genes are TRBV5-6 and TRBJ1-2; D ambiguous. The CDR3 runs 13 residues. Germline CDR1 SGHDT, CDR2 YYEEEE. The chain's CDR3 is CASSLIVSGGYTF. CDR3 bases read: TGTGCCAGCAGCTTGATTGTCTCGGGGGGC. Full variable domain (rest looked up from reference TRBV5-6 and TRBJ1-2): DAGVTQSPTHLIKTRGQQVTLRCSPKSGHDTVSWYQQALGQGPQFIFQYYEEEERQRGNFPDRFSGHQFPNYSSELNVNALLLGDSALYLCASSLIVSGGYTFGSGTRLTVV.

A remark on this clone: The read terminates 3 residues before the CDR3 end, so the remaining end is supplied by the germline J gene. This chain links TRBV7-8 with TRBJ2-7; the D gene could be TRBD1 or TRBD2 (6 bases each). V was shortened by 3 bases and J by 0 bases, with 12 bases between the two germline ends. This CDR3 has 15 amino acids. Germline V gene sequence: CDR1 SGHVS, CDR2 FQNEAQ. CDR3 loop: CASSFVQGGSYEQYF. The sequenced part of the CDR3 DNA is TGTGCCAGCAGCTTTGTACAGGGAGGCTCCTACGAG.

A remark on this clone: The DNA ends 3 residues before the CDR3 does, and the rest of the CDR3 is filled in from the germline J gene. This sequence joins TRBV4-1 and TRBJ1-4; tentative D call: TRBD1 (6 bases). The CDR3 is 15 amino acids. Germline CDR1 and CDR2: MGHRA and YSYEKL. V lost 0 bases, J lost 7 bases, and 12 bases lay in between. The sequenced CDR3 bases are TGCGCCAGCAGCCAAGATCGGGGGGGCAGTGAAAAA. Translation: CASSQDRGGSEK. The complete CDR3 reads CASSQDRGGSEKLFF.

This clone is identified as medium-sized (0.01 to 0.1%) from frequency. The CDR3 end lies 3 residues beyond the end of the read and is filled in from the germline J gene. This chain links TRBV20-1 with TRBJ1-4; weak D call: TRBD1 (6 bases). This CDR3 is built from 11 residues. Germline V lookup: CDR1 DFQATT, CDR2 SNEGSKA (reference sequence). CDR3 DNA (partial): TGCAGTGCTGGGACATCGGCGGAA. Protein: CSAGTSAE. The CDR3 as a whole reads CSAGTSAELFF.

As to this clone: The read comes to an end 3 residues before the CDR3 does, leaving the germline J gene to fill in the end. This chain joins TRBV12-3 or TRBV12-4 and TRBJ1-2, with TRBD1 identical over 11 bases. The CDR3 extends over 13 amino acids. V was pared by 5 bases and J by 6 bases, with 2 bases of the junction left unmatched. The covered CDR3 bases are TGTGCCAGCAGTCTGGACAGGGGGCATGGC. As protein: CASSLDRGHG. The full CDR3 protein is CASSLDRGHGYTF.

Remarks on this clone: Read coverage stops 3 residues before the CDR3 terminus; the germline J gene supplies the remainder. The chain has TRBV6-2 or TRBV6-3 and TRBJ1-3; D may be TRBD1 (6 bases). Germline CDR1 MNHEY, CDR2 SVGEGT. Deletions cut 2 bases from V and 5 bases from J, with 13 bases between. CDR3 length: 15 amino acids. CDR3 DNA, as far as it was read: TGTGCCAGCAGTTACCGAGGACAGAGCCGAAACACC. As protein: CASSYRGQSRNT. The entire CDR3 protein reads CASSYRGQSRNTIYF.

Note on this clone: The CDR3 end lies 3 residues beyond the end of the read and is filled in from the germline J gene. This chain uses TRBV19 with TRBJ2-7, with a possible D match to TRBD1 (5 bases). V shed 8 bases and J shed 3 bases, with 17 bases lying between them. The length of the CDR3 is 14 residues. Germline-derived CDR1 and CDR2 are LNHDA and SQIVND (reference sequence). Partial CDR3 DNA: TGTGCCAGTCCGGCCACAGTAGGGGTCTACGAG. This gives the protein CASPATVGVYE. The whole CDR3 is CASPATVGVYEQYF.

A remark on this clone: The CDR3 goes on 3 residues after the read ends, and that part is filled in from the germline J gene. The gene calls are TRBV19 and TRBJ2-1; 7 bases line up with TRBD1. V gave up 5 bases and J gave up 3 bases; unmatched junction bases: 13. The CDR3 sequence is 17 residues long. Germline V CDR1 and CDR2: LNHDA, SQIVND (reference sequence). CDR3 region: CASSQSLGGQVYNEQFF. Incomplete CDR3 DNA: TGTGCCAGTAGTCAGTCGCTCGGCGGACAGGTCTACAATGAG.

Worth noting for this clone: The read comes to an end 3 residues before the CDR3 does, leaving the germline J gene to fill in the end. The chain is built from TRBV19 and TRBJ1-4; TRBD1 is a possible D gene (6 bases). Trimming cost V 5 bases and J 5 bases, with 15 bases left between them. The CDR3 is 15 residues long. The germline gives CDR1 LNHDA, CDR2 SQIVND (reference sequence). CDR3: CASSLRGTSNEKLFF. CDR3 bases read: TGTGCCAGTAGTCTCCGCGGGACAAGCAATGAAAAA.

Comments on this clone: Sequencing ends 3 residues short of the CDR3 end; the germline J gene provides the rest. The J gene is TRBJ1-2, the V gene TRBV4-1, with a weak D call TRBD1 (5 bases). Germline CDR1 and CDR2: MGHRA and YSYEKL. The CDR3 runs to 15 residues. V was clipped by 0 bases and J by 5 bases, with 13 bases between them. CDR3: CASSQDSTATYGYTF. Incomplete CDR3 DNA: TGCGCCAGCAGCCAAGATTCGACAGCCACATATGGC.

With regard to this clone: The CDR3 extends 3 residues past the end of the read, so its final part is completed from the germline J gene. The chain uses TRBV5-1 and TRBJ1-1; D may be TRBD1 (6 bases). This CDR3 has 15 amino acids. V dropped 6 bases and J dropped 1 base, with 16 bases sitting between them. Germline CDR1 is SGHRS and CDR2 is YFSETQ. The CDR3 bases that were read are TGCGCCAGCACCCGGACAGCCTTCGGGAACACTGAA. Translation gives CASTRTAFGNTE. The full CDR3 protein is CASTRTAFGNTEAFF.